Presented here are 9 T cell receptor beta chains from one specimen sequenced in a study of T cell repertoires in cytomegalovirus infection. TCRdb recomputed calls from the reads with MiXCR, one row per CDR3 protein. The sample has about 250,000 distinct CDR3 sequences, approximately 7% seen once. The sequenced sample was PBMCs. These receptors all come from a human donor in good health (CMV status not recorded). Some clones in this sample may be carry-over from other donors' samples.

There are a few counts of this clonotype. This chain joins TRBV5-1 and TRBJ2-3; TRBD2 matches at 7 bases. This CDR3 region has 14 residues. Trimming at V came to 3 bases and at J to 7 bases, leaving 8 bases not matched to a gene. Germline CDR1 reads SGHRS; CDR2 reads YFSETQ. The CDR3 region is CASSSLGGLNTQYF. In nucleotides, the CDR3 is TGCGCCAGCAGCTCCCTGGGGGGACTAAATACGCAGTATTTT. The whole variable domain, remainder taken from reference TRBV5-1 and TRBJ2-3, is KAGVTQTPRYLIKTRGQQVTLSCSPISGHRSVSWYQQTPGQGLQFLFEYFSETQRNKGNFPGRFSGRQFSNSRSEMNVSTLELGDSALYLCASSSLGGLNTQYFGPGTRLTVL.

This clonotype was counted ten times or more. The junction shows a germline mismatch at one end, possibly a read error. This chain uses TRBV20-1 with TRBJ1-1; 8 positions agree with TRBD1. The CDR3 extends over 14 amino acids. Germline-derived CDR1 and CDR2 are DFQATT and SNEGSKA (reference sequence). CDR3 in amino acids: CSSRATGVKTEAFF. The CDR3 DNA reads TGCAGTTCCCGTGCGACAGGGGTGAAGACTGAAGCTTTCTTT.

The J gene is TRBJ1-1, the V gene TRBV30; no clear D. This CDR3 is built from 14 residues. Trimming stripped 3 bases from V and 6 bases from J, with 17 bases between. Germline-derived CDR1 and CDR2 are GTSNPN and SVGIG (reference sequence). This CDR3 is CAWRPEHVFAEAFF. In DNA form, the CDR3 reads TGTGCCTGGAGACCTGAACATGTATTCGCTGAAGCTTTCTTT.

This clonotype appeared many times. This sequence joins TRBV14 and TRBJ1-2; 11 nucleotides align to TRBD1. The CDR3 is 16 amino acids. Germline lookup yields CDR1 SGHDN and CDR2 FVKESK. V was pared by 1 base and J by 4 bases, with 5 bases of the junction left unmatched. The CDR3 sequence: CASSQGLGTGGYGYTF. The CDR3 coding sequence is TGTGCCAGCAGCCAAGGACTCGGGACAGGGGGCTATGGCTACACCTTC.

This clonotype showed up many times. The chain carries TRBV7-2 and TRBJ1-2; weak D call: TRBD1 (6 bases). Germline CDR1 SGHTA, CDR2 FQGNSA. V lost 1 base and J 5 bases, leaving 14 bases between the germline ends. The CDR3 consists of 15 residues. The DNA for the CDR3 is TGTGCCAGCAGCTTAGGAGGGGGGAAACTATATGGCTACACCTTC. Protein: CASSLGGGKLYGYTF.

The chain joins TRBV6-6 to TRBJ1-1, with TRBD1 as a possible D gene (5 bases). Germline V CDR1 and CDR2: MNHNY, SVGAGI (reference sequence). CDR3 length: 14 residues. The V and J ends lost 9 bases and 4 bases respectively, with 18 bases between them. In DNA, the CDR3 is TGTGCCAGTTTCGCCGGGGGGGGGGGCACTGAAGCTTTCTTT. Translation: CASFAGGGGTEAFF.

Remarks on this clonotype: A much larger clone sits a single nucleotide away, making a read error possible. The chain links TRBV19 to TRBJ2-6, with no clear D. The CDR3 has 18 residues. Germline loops: CDR1 LNHDA, CDR2 SQIVND (reference sequence). The CDR3: CTSSLTGLLSSGANVLTF. As DNA, the CDR3 is TGTACCAGTAGTCTGACCGGGCTTTTGTCGTCTGGGGCCAACGTCCTGACTTTC.

This clonotype was detected ten times or more. CDR3 in amino acids: CSVRHGNTYEQYF. CDR3 DNA: TGCAGCGTTAGACACGGCAACACCTACGAGCAGTACTTC. V and J are TRBV29-1 and TRBJ2-7; D gene unclear. This CDR3 is built from 13 residues. Germline CDR1 reads SQVTM; CDR2 reads ANQGSEA. Trimming stripped 5 bases from V and 2 bases from J, with 13 bases between.

This clonotype was seen ten or more times. The chain joins TRBV27 to TRBJ2-3; TRBD2 matches at 7 bases. CDR3 length: 17 residues. With 3 bases clipped from V and 5 bases from J, the junction kept 14 bases outside the gene matches. The germline CDR1 and CDR2 sequences are MNHEY and SMNVEV (reference sequence). The CDR3 here is CASSFDSASGVRDTQYF. The DNA for the CDR3 is TGTGCCAGCAGTTTTGATTCGGCCAGCGGGGTGAGAGATACGCAGTATTTT.